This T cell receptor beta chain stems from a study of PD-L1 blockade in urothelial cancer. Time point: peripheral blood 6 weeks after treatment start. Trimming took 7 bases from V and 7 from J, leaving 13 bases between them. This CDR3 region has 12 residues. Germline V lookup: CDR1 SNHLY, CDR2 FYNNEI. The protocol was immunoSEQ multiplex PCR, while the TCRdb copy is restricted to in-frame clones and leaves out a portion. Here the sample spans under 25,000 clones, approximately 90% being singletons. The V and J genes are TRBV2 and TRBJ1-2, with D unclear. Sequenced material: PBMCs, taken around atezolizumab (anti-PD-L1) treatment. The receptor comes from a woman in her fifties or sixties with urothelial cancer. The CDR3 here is CASTLLQAGYTF. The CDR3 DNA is TGTGCCAGCACCCTCCTCCAAGCTGGCTACACCTTC.